This T cell receptor beta chain was recovered during a study of glioma-infiltrating T cells after dendritic cell vaccination. Study-wide context: Dendritic cell vaccination trial patients had either newly diagnosed or recurrent glioblastoma. At biweekly intervals, patients got three intradermal dendritic cell vaccine injections.

TCRdb keeps only in-frame clones here, not all; method: immunoSEQ multiplex PCR. Found here are approximately 110,000 clones, about 90% of them singletons; the top ten hold approximately 2.7%. Time point defined: after dendritic cell vaccination, including at tumor progression/relapse. None of the glioblastoma patients had an isocitrate dehydrogenase mutation. This clone has only one observation. Losses at the gene ends were 3 bases for V and 0 bases for J; bases not matched to a gene: 8. The germline V gene encodes CDR1 MGHRA and CDR2 YSYEKL. The length of the CDR3 is 16 residues. The rearrangement joins TRBV4-1 to TRBJ2-7, with 7 positions matching TRBD1. Specimen: blood, collected after dendritic cell vaccination. The receptor comes from a human donor with glioblastoma. The CDR3 DNA is TGCGCCAGCAGCCACTCGGGACAGCTAGGCTCCTACGAGCAGTACTTC. This encodes CASSHSGQLGSYEQYF.